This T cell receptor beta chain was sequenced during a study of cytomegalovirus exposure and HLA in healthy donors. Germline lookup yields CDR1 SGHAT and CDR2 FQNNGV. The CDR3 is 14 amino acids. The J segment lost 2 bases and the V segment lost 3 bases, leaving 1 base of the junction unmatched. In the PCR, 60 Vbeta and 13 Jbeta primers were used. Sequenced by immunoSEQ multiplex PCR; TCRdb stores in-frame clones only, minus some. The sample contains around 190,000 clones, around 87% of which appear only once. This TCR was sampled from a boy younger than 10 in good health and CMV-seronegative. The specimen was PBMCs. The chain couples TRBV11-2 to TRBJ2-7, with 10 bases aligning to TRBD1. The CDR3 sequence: CASSLGQGPYEQYF. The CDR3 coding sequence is TGTGCCAGCAGCTTGGGACAGGGGCCCTACGAGCAGTACTTC.